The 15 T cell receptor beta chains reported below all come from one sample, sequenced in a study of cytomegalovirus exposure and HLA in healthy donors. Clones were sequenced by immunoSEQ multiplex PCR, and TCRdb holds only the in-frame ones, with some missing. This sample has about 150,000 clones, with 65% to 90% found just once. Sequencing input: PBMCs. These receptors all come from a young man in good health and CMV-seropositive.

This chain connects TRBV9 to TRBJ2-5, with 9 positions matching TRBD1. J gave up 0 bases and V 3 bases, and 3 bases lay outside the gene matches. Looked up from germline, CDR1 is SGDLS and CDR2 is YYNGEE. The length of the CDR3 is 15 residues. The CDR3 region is CASSARQGDQETQYF. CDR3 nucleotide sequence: TGTGCCAGCAGCGCACGACAGGGGGACCAAGAGACCCAGTACTTC.

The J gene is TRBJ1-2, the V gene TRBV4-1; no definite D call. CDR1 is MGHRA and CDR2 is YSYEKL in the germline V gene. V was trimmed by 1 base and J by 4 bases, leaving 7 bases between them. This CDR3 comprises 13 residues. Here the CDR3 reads CASSQVRLYGYTF. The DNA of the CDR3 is TGCGCCAGCAGCCAAGTGCGGCTCTATGGCTACACCTTC.

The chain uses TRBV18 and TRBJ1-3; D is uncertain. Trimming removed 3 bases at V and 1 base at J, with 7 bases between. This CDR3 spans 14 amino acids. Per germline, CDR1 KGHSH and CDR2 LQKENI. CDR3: CASSPAVSGNTIYF. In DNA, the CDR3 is TGTGCCAGCTCACCGGCGGTTTCTGGAAACACCATATATTTT.

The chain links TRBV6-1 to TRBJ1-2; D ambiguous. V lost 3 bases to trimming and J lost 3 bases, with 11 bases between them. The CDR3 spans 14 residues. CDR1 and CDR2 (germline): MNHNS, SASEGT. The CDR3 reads CASSDWVGDYGYTF. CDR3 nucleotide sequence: TGTGCCAGCAGTGATTGGGTCGGGGACTATGGCTACACCTTC.

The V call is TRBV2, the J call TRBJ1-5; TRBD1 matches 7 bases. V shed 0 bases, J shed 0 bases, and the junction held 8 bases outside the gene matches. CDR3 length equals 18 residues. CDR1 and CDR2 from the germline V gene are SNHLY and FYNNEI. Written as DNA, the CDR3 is TGTGCCAGCAGTGAAGCAGGGGGCCCACTCTATAGCAATCAGCCCCAGCATTTT. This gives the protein CASSEAGGPLYSNQPQHF.

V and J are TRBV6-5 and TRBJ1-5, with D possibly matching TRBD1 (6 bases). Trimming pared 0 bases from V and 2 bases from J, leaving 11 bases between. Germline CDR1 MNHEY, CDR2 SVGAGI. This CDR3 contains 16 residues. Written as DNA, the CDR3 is TGTGCCAGCAGTTACTCGCCAGGGGCGGGCAATCAGCCCCAGCATTTT. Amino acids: CASSYSPGAGNQPQHF.

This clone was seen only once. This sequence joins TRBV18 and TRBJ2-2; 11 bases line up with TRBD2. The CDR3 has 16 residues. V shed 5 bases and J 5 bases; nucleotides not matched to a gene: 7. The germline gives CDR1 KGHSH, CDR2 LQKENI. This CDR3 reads CASSSASGRSTGELFF. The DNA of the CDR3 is TGTGCCAGCTCATCCGCTAGCGGGAGGTCTACCGGGGAGCTGTTTTTT. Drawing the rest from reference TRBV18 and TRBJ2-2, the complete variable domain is NAGVMQNPRHLVRRRGQEARLRCSPMKGHSHVYWYRQLPEEGLKFMVYLQKENIIDESGMPKERFSAEFPKEGPSILRIQQVVRGDSAAYFCASSSASGRSTGELFFGEGSRLTVL.

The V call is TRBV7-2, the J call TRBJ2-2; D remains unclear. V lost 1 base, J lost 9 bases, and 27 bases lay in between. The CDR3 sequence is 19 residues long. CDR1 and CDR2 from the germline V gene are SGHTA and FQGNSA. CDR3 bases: TGTGCCAGCAGCTTAGTCCTGGCAGGCACTGCTACACCGGTCCGGGAGCTGTTTTTT. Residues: CASSLVLAGTATPVRELFF.

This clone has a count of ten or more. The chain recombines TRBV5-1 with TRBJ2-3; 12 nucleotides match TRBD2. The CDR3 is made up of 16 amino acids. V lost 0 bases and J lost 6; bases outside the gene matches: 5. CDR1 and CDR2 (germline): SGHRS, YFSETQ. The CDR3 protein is CASSLGLAGAGDTQYF. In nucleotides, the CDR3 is TGCGCCAGCAGCTTGGGACTAGCGGGAGCGGGGGATACGCAGTATTTT. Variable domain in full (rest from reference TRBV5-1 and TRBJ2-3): KAGVTQTPRYLIKTRGQQVTLSCSPISGHRSVSWYQQTPGQGLQFLFEYFSETQRNKGNFPGRFSGRQFSNSRSEMNVSTLELGDSALYLCASSLGLAGAGDTQYFGPGTRLTVL.

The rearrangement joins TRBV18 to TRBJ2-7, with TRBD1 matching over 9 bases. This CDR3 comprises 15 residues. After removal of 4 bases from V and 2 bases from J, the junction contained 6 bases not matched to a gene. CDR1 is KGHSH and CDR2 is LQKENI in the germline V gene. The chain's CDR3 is CASSRLQGAPYEQYF. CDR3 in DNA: TGTGCCAGCTCACGCTTACAGGGGGCCCCCTACGAGCAGTACTTC. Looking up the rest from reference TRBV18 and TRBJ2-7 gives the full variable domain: NAGVMQNPRHLVRRRGQEARLRCSPMKGHSHVYWYRQLPEEGLKFMVYLQKENIIDESGMPKERFSAEFPKEGPSILRIQQVVRGDSAAYFCASSRLQGAPYEQYFGPGTRLTVT.

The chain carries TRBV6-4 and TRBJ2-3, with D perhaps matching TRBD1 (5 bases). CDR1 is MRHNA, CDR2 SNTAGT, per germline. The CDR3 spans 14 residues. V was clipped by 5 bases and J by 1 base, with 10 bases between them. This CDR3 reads CASSMGRGTDTQYF. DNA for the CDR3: TGTGCCAGCAGTATGGGCAGGGGCACAGATACGCAGTATTTT.

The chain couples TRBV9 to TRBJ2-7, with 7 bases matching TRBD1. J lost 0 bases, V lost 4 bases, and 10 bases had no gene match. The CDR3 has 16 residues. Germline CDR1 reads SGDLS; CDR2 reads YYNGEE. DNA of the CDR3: TGTGCCAGCAGCCCACAGACAGGGACACCCTCCTACGAGCAGTACTTC. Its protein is CASSPQTGTPSYEQYF. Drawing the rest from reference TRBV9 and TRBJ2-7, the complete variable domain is DSGVTQTPKHLITATGQRVTLRCSPRSGDLSVYWYQQSLDQGLQFLIQYYNGEERAKGNILERFSAQQFPDLHSELNLSSLELGDSALYFCASSPQTGTPSYEQYFGPGTRLTVT.

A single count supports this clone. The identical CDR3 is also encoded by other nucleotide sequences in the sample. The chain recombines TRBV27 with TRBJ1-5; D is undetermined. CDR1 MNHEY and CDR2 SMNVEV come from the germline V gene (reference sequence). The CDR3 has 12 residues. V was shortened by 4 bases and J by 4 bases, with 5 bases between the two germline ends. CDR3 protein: CASSSGNQPQHF. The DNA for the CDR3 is TGTGCCAGCAGTTCGGGGAATCAGCCCCAGCATTTT.

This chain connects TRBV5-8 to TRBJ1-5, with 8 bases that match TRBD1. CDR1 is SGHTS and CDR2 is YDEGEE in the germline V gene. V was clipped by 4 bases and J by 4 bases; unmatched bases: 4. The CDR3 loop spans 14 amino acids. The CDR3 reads CASSPDRANQPQHF. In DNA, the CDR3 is TGTGCCAGCAGCCCGGACAGGGCAAATCAGCCCCAGCATTTT.

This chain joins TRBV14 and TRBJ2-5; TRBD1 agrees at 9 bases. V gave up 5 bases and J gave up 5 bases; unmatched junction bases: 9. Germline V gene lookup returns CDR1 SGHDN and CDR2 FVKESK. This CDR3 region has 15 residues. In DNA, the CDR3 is TGTGCCAGCAGCTCCAACAGGGGGCGGGAGGAGACCCAGTACTTC. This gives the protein CASSSNRGREETQYF. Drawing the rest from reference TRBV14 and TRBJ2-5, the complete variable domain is EAGVTQFPSHSVIEKGQTVTLRCDPISGHDNLYWYRRVMGKEIKFLLHFVKESKQDESGMPNNRFLAERTGGTYSTLKVQPAELEDSGVYFCASSSNRGREETQYFGPGTRLLVL.